This T cell receptor beta chain comes out of a study of CD8 T cells in Susac syndrome. The overall study: At blood draw, Susac syndrome patients were therapy-naive, on corticosteroids, or on intravenous immunoglobulin alone.

Points from the study as a whole: When the CD4+ T cell repertoires of patients with Susac syndrome were examined, they did not show any clonal expansion.

CDR1 is SQVTM, CDR2 ANQGSEA, per germline. The CDR3 extends over 14 amino acids. V was pared by 7 bases and J by 8 bases, with 15 bases of the junction left unmatched. The T cells that were sequenced for TCR beta were CD8+ and CD4+ cells from blood. A word on this clonotype: Its antigen is unknown.

RNA was extracted with the RNeasy kit, and a quantity of about 0.45 to 1 ug was reverse transcribed using random hexamers. It was immunoSEQ multiplex PCR that amplified TCR beta CDR3 across 54 Vbeta and 13 Jbeta. Using its own MiXCR run on the immunoSEQ multiplex PCR reads, TCRdb lists one record per CDR3 protein. The sample holds 71,000 or so distinct CDR3 sequences, around 93% seen once. The J gene is TRBJ1-2, the V gene TRBV29-1; 8 nucleotides agree with TRBD1. Source material: CD4+ T cells from PBMCs. This TCR came from a human donor with Susac syndrome. The chain's CDR3 is CSGQFSGQVRGYTF. The CDR3 coding sequence is TGCAGCGGTCAATTTTCGGGACAGGTGCGGGGCTACACCTTC.